The 22 T cell receptor beta chains in this list originate from one sample, sequenced in a study of T-cell reconstitution after alpha-beta-depleted transplantation in children. The library targeted TCRbeta and was prepared with unique molecular identifiers. One entry per CDR3 protein, called by TCRdb with MiXCR from the PCR reads. This table has more than 500,000 distinct CDR3 sequences, around 10% appearing once. The material was PBMCs, mostly from graft donor cells, obtained 180 days after TCRalphabeta/CD19-depleted stem cell transplant. These receptors were collected from a female patient aged 2-9 years who had a stem cell transplant for aplastic anemia, so the T cells may come from the graft donor.

In its sample, this clonotype was seen a few times. The CDR3 loop is CASSQGQISPYSNQPQHF. Here the CDR3 DNA reads TGCGCCAGCAGCCAAGGGCAGATCTCCCCCTATAGCAATCAGCCCCAGCATTTT. The chain couples TRBV4-1 to TRBJ1-5; D uncertain. The ends were cut back, 1 base at V and 0 bases at J, with 16 bases in the middle. CDR3 length: 18 amino acids. The germline gives CDR1 MGHRA, CDR2 YSYEKL.

This sequence joins TRBV20-1 and TRBJ2-5; TRBD2 agrees at 9 bases. Per the germline V gene, CDR1 is DFQATT and CDR2 is SNEGSKA (reference sequence). Unmatched junction bases numbered 10, after V lost 0 bases and J lost 5 bases. This CDR3 spans 16 amino acids. This chain's CDR3 is CSARDRASGISETQYF. CDR3 coding DNA: TGCAGTGCTAGAGATCGCGCTAGCGGGATTAGCGAGACCCAGTACTTC.

The chain uses TRBV28 and TRBJ1-2, with 7 bases that match TRBD1. The CDR3 is made up of 12 amino acids. From germline, CDR1 is MDHEN and CDR2 SYDVKM. The V gene end was trimmed by 6 bases and the J gene end by 5 bases; junction bases not matched to a gene: 3. The CDR3 nucleotides are TGTGCCAGCAGAACGACAGGGTATGGCTACACCTTC. It encodes CASRTTGYGYTF.

This clonotype was seen a few times. Written as DNA, the CDR3 is TGTGCCAGCAGCGAGACCGGACAGGGGGCAAAATACGAGCAGTACTTC. Translated, it gives CASSETGQGAKYEQYF. The V gene is TRBV9, the J gene TRBJ2-7, with 11 bases that match TRBD1. The CDR3 totals 16 residues. Germline V gives CDR1 SGDLS, CDR2 YYNGEE. V trimming: 3 bases; J trimming: 4 bases; junction bases outside the gene matches: 9.

This clonotype was seen more than once but under ten times. This chain connects TRBV14 to TRBJ2-1, with 8 bases matching TRBD1. CDR1 SGHDN and CDR2 FVKESK come from the germline V gene. The CDR3 totals 14 residues. The junction had 7 bases not matched to a gene; V was cut back by 6 bases and J by 6 bases. CDR3 nucleotides: TGTGCCAGCAGGACGACAGGGGATCGCAATGAGCAGTTCTTC. Its translation is CASRTTGDRNEQFF.

The chain joins TRBV12-5 to TRBJ2-1, with TRBD2 as a possible D gene (5 bases). Germline V gives CDR1 LGHNT, CDR2 FRNRAP. The CDR3 runs 11 residues. The V end was cut by 6 bases, the J end by 9 bases, with 9 bases between. The CDR3: CASGQGSEQFF. In DNA, the CDR3 is TGTGCTAGTGGCCAAGGGAGTGAGCAGTTCTTC.

Many counts were recorded for this clonotype. This chain connects TRBV3-1 to TRBJ1-5, with TRBD1 identical over 8 bases. The CDR3 totals 15 residues. Trimming cost V 4 bases and J 0 bases; bases outside gene matches: 2. Germline lookup yields CDR1 LGHDT and CDR2 YNNKEL (reference sequence). The CDR3 coding sequence is TGTGCCAGCAGCCTGGGGACAGGTAGCAATCAGCCCCAGCATTTT. The encoded protein is CASSLGTGSNQPQHF.

This clonotype was observed a handful of times. V is TRBV29-1 and J is TRBJ1-2; no definite D call. The CDR3 sequence is 13 residues long. Germline-derived CDR1 and CDR2 are SQVTM and ANQGSEA. The V end lost 5 bases, the J end lost 8 bases, and 18 bases lay between the germline ends. In DNA, the CDR3 is TGCAGCGTTACGCCCCCGGGTAACAAGGGCTACACCTTC. Protein sequence: CSVTPPGNKGYTF.

The chain is built from TRBV15 and TRBJ1-5, with D unclear. CDR3 length: 14 residues. Trimming left V 1 base short and J 5 bases short, with 9 bases between. Germline V gives CDR1 LNHNV, CDR2 YYDKDF (reference sequence). CDR3 bases: TGTGCCACCAGCAGAGGGTACCCCGATCAGCCCCAGCATTTT. This translates into CATSRGYPDQPQHF.

This clonotype came up a few times. This chain links TRBV10-3 with TRBJ1-5; a possible D gene is TRBD1 (5 bases). Germline CDR1 and CDR2: ENHRY and SYGVKD. Trimming shortened V by 1 base and J by 0 bases, and 10 bases separated the two germline ends. The CDR3 contains 16 residues. CDR3 region: CAISEWAGGSNQPQHF. Here the CDR3 DNA reads TGTGCCATCAGTGAGTGGGCCGGGGGTAGCAATCAGCCCCAGCATTTT.

The sample holds a few counts of this clonotype. The chain couples TRBV27 to TRBJ2-5, with D hard to call. Germline CDR1 and CDR2: MNHEY and SMNVEV (reference sequence). The CDR3 is 16 amino acids. V was shortened by 7 bases and J by 5 bases, with 23 bases between the two germline ends. CDR3 DNA: TGTGCCAGCACCAAATTAGGCCCTAGAGGTGGCGAGACCCAGTACTTC. Residues: CASTKLGPRGGETQYF.

The J gene is TRBJ1-4, the V gene TRBV11-2, with D possibly being TRBD1 (5 bases). The CDR3 extends over 15 amino acids. The germline V gene has CDR1 SGHAT and CDR2 FQNNGV. V was cut by 4 bases and J by 5 bases, with 14 bases left in between. The CDR3 here is CASSWYQGGNEKLFF. CDR3 DNA: TGTGCCAGCAGCTGGTACCAGGGTGGAAATGAAAAACTGTTTTTT.

This clonotype was detected only a few times. V is TRBV7-9 and J is TRBJ2-7; the D gene could be TRBD1 or TRBD2 (5 bases each). The CDR3 has 12 residues. The germline V and J ends were trimmed by 1 base and 6 bases, with 7 bases remaining between them. Germline V lookup: CDR1 SEHNR, CDR2 FQNEAQ (reference sequence). The CDR3 protein is CASSLERGEQYV. CDR3 DNA sequence: TGTGCCAGCAGCTTAGAGAGGGGCGAGCAGTACGTC.

The chain links TRBV5-1 to TRBJ1-6, with D tentatively TRBD1 (6 bases). V was cut by 0 bases and J by 0 bases, with 10 bases left in between. Germline V gives CDR1 SGHRS, CDR2 YFSETQ. The CDR3 has 17 amino acids. The CDR3 DNA reads as TGCGCCAGCAGCTTGGAGGGGGTGAGCTCCTATAATTCACCCCTCCACTTT. Amino acids: CASSLEGVSSYNSPLHF.

This clonotype occurred many times. The chain couples TRBV10-3 to TRBJ2-1; 9 positions match TRBD2. Trimming at V came to 8 bases and at J to 5 bases, leaving 7 bases not matched to a gene. The CDR3 is 14 amino acids. The V gene's germline CDR1 is ENHRY and CDR2 SYGVKD. The CDR3 nucleotides read TGTGCCATCGGGGGCGGGAGGGTTAACAATGAGCAGTTCTTC. Translation gives CAIGGGRVNNEQFF.

This chain links TRBV7-9 with TRBJ2-7; TRBD1 aligns across 9 bases. V lost 3 bases and J lost 3; bases outside the gene matches: 9. Germline assignment: CDR1 SEHNR and CDR2 FQNEAQ (reference sequence). The CDR3 sequence is 16 residues long. The CDR3 nucleotides read TGTGCCAGCAGCTTGGGAGGGACAGGGCAACGCTACGAGCAGTACTTC. It codes for CASSLGGTGQRYEQYF.

This clonotype has a handful of counts. The V and J genes are TRBV7-8 and TRBJ1-5; the D gene is possibly TRBD1 (5 bases). Trimming pared 5 bases from V and 7 bases from J, leaving 12 bases between. Per the germline V gene, CDR1 is SGHVS and CDR2 is FQNEAQ. CDR3 size: 13 residues. The CDR3 nucleotides read TGTGCCAGCAGCGCCGGCAGGGACCAGCCCCAGCATTTT. Translation: CASSAGRDQPQHF.

The V and J genes are TRBV28 and TRBJ2-3, with TRBD2 identical over 9 bases. The trim removed 1 base at V and 4 bases at J, leaving 3 bases unmatched. This CDR3 has 15 amino acids. CDR1 and CDR2 (germline): MDHEN, SYDVKM. This CDR3 reads CASSLSGLASDTQYF. The CDR3 DNA follows: TGTGCCAGCAGTTTATCCGGACTAGCGTCAGATACGCAGTATTTT. The full variable domain, rest sourced from reference TRBV28 and TRBJ2-3, is DVKVTQSSRYLVKRTGEKVFLECVQDMDHENMFWYRQDPGLGLRLIYFSYDVKMKEKGDIPEGYSVSREKKERFSLILESASTNQTSMYLCASSLSGLASDTQYFGPGTRLTVL.

V usage is TRBV6-2 or TRBV6-3 and J usage is TRBJ1-5; 8 bases agree with TRBD1. In germline, CDR1 is MNHEY, CDR2 SVGEGT. This CDR3 is 17 amino acids long. With V trimmed by 5 bases and J by 3 bases, 12 bases remained unmatched. CDR3: CASSHGQGPRYNQPQHF. As DNA, the CDR3 is TGTGCCAGCAGTCACGGACAGGGACCACGATACAATCAGCCCCAGCATTTT.

This clonotype was picked up a small number of times. The chain recombines TRBV28 with TRBJ2-1; the match to TRBD1 covers 9 bases. Germline V CDR1 and CDR2: MDHEN, SYDVKM. The CDR3 spans 15 residues. The junction had 7 bases not matched to a gene; V was cut back by 4 bases and J by 6 bases. CDR3 loop: CASSSPGQGTNEQFF. In nucleotides, the CDR3 is TGTGCCAGCAGTTCCCCGGGACAGGGAACCAATGAGCAGTTCTTC.

This sequence joins TRBV6-5 and TRBJ2-7; weak D call: TRBD2 (5 bases). This CDR3 contains 14 residues. V lost 2 bases and J lost 0, with 8 bases in between. The germline V gene encodes CDR1 MNHEY and CDR2 SVGAGI. The CDR3 spells CASSYRESSYEQYF. In DNA form, the CDR3 reads TGTGCCAGCAGTTACAGGGAGAGCTCCTACGAGCAGTACTTC.

This clonotype was observed many times. The V gene is TRBV29-1, the J gene TRBJ2-1; 8 nucleotides match TRBD1. Germline V gene sequence: CDR1 SQVTM, CDR2 ANQGSEA. V dropped 4 bases and J dropped 2; count of bases not matched to a gene: 4. The CDR3 spans 14 residues. As DNA, the CDR3 is TGCAGCGTTGGGACAGGGCTCACCTACAATGAGCAGTTCTTC. It translates to CSVGTGLTYNEQFF.